This T cell receptor (beta chain) was identified during a study of blood T cell repertoires in COVID-19. The overall study: Specimens from acute and convalescent COVID-19 originated in the United States, Italy and Spain. Sources were T cells, B-cell-depleted T cells, or PBMCs; the material itself was cDNA or gDNA.

This clone has only one observation. CDR1 and CDR2 (germline): DFQATT, SNEGSKA (reference sequence). Trimming removed 3 bases at V and 3 bases at J, with 18 bases between. The CDR3 is made up of 15 amino acids. Under the authors' procedure: Using reference gene primer amplification, nucleated cell counts were estimated. Profiling relied on immunoSEQ multiplex PCR, and the TCRdb table lists in-frame clones only, not all of them. D and trimming were read from the DNA, whereas the V and J calls and clone size are those reported in that table. The sample yields 95,000 to 150,000 clones, roughly four fifths seen once.

The chain uses TRBV20-1 and TRBJ2-7; possible D gene TRBD1, 6 bases. The sample comprised peripheral blood. The clonotype comes from a man aged 25 to 40 with COVID-19, enrolled during active disease. In nucleotides, the CDR3 is TGCAGTGCTAGTAGAGCACAGGGAACAAACTACGAGCAGTACTTC. Protein sequence: CSASRAQGTNYEQYF.